This T cell receptor beta chain was recorded in a study of T cell changes during pregnancy in multiple sclerosis. Trimming left V 1 base short and J 2 bases short, with 13 bases between. Per the germline V gene, CDR1 is MGHRA and CDR2 is YSYEKL. This CDR3 has 16 amino acids. Libraries were prepared by immunoSEQ multiplex PCR; TCRdb keeps only in-frame clonotypes and omits some of them. The sample consists of 45,000 to 50,000 clones, approximately 94% of them appearing once. The gene calls are TRBV4-1 and TRBJ2-3; tentative D call: TRBD1 (5 bases). The specimen was CD8+ T cells from peripheral blood mononuclear cells, collected in the first trimester of pregnancy. The receptor's source is a female donor with multiple sclerosis, enrolled in a pregnancy study. CDR3 DNA sequence: TGCGCCAGCAGCCAAGGACAGCGAAAGATCACAGATACGCAGTATTTT. Amino acid sequence: CASSQGQRKITDTQYF.